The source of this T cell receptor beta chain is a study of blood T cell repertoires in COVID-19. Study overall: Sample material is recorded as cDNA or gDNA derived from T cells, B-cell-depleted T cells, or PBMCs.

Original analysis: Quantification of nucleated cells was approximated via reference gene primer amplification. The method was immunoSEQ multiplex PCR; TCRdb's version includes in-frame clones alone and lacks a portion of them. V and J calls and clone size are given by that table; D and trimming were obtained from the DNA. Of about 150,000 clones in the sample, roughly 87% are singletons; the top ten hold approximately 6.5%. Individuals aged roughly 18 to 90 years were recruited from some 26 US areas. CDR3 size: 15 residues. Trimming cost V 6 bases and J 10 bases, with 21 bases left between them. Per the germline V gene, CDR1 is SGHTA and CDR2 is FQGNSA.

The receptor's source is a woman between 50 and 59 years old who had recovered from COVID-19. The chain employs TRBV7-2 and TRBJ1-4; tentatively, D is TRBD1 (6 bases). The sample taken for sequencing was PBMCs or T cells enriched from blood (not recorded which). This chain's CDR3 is CASSFHYPDSRKLFF. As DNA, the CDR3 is TGTGCCAGCAGTTTTCACTACCCGGACAGCCGAAAACTGTTTTTT.